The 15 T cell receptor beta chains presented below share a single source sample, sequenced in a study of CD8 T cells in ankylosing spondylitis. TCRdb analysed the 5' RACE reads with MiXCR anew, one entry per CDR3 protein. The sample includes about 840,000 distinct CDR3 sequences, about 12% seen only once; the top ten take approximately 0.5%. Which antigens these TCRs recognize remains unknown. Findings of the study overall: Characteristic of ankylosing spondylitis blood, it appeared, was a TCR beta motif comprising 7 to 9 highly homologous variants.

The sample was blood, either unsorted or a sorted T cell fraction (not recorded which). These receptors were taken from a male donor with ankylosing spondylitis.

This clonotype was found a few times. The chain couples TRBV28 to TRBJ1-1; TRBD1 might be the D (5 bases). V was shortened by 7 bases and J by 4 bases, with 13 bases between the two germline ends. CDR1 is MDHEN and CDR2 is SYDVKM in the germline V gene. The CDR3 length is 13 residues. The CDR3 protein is CASIRGGTTEAFF. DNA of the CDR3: TGTGCCAGCATTCGTGGGGGGACCACTGAAGCTTTCTTT.

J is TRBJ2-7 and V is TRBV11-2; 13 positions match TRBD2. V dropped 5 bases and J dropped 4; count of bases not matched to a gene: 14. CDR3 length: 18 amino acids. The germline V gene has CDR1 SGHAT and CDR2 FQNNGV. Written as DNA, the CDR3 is TGTGCCAGCAGCGCCACTAGCGGGGGGGCCCCCCGGCTTTACGAGCAGTACTTC. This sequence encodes CASSATSGGAPRLYEQYF.

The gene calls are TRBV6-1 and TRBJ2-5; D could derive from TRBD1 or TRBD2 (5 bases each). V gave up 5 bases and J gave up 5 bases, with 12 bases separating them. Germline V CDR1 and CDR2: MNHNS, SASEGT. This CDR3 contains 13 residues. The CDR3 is CASSQQWGETQYF. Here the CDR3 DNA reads TGTGCCAGCAGTCAACAGTGGGGGGAGACCCAGTACTTC.

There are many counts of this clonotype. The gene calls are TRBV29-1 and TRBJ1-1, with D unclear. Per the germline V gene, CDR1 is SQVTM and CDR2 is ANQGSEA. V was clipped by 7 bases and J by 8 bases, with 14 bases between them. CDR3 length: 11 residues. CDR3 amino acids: CSGLNPEEAFF. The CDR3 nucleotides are TGCAGCGGGCTCAACCCAGAAGAAGCTTTCTTT. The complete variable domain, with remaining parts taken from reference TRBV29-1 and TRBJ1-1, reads SAVISQKPSRDICQRGTSLTIQCQVDSQVTMMFWYRQQPGQSLTLIATANQGSEATYESGFVIDKFPISRPNLTFSTLTVSNMSPEDSSIYLCSGLNPEEAFFGQGTRLTVV.

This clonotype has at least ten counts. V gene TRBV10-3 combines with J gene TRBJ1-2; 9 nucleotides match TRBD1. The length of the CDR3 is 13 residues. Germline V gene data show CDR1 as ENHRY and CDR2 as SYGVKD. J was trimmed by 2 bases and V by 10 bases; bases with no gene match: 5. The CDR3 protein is CATSGTGNYGYTF. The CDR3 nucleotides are TGTGCCACCTCCGGGACAGGGAACTATGGCTACACCTTC.

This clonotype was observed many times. CDR3 nucleotides: TGCAGTGCTAGAGGGTACGGCTCTAATGAAAAACTGTTTTTT. It yields the protein CSARGYGSNEKLFF. The genes are TRBV20-1 and TRBJ1-4, with D unresolved. Trimming removed 1 base at V and 3 bases at J, with 9 bases between. The CDR3 length is 14 residues. Germline CDR1 DFQATT, CDR2 SNEGSKA (reference sequence).

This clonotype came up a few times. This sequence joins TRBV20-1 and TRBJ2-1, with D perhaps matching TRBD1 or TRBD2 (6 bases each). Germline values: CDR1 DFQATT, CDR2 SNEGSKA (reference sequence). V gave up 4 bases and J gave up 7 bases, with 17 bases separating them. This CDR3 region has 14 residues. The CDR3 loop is CSAITARGLNEQFF. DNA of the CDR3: TGCAGTGCTATTACTGCTCGGGGGCTGAATGAGCAGTTCTTC.

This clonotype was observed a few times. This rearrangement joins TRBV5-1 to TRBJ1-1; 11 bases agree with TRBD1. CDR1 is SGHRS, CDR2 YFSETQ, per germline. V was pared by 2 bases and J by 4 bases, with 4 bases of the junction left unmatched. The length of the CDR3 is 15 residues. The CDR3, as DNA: TGCGCCAGCAGCTTTTCAGGGACAGGGGGCACTGAAGCTTTCTTT. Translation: CASSFSGTGGTEAFF.

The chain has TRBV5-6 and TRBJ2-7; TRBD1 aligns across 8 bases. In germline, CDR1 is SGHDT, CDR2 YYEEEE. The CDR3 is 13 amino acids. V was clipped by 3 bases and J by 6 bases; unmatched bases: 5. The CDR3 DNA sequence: TGTGCCAGCAGCTCCAGGGGGCGTCTCGAGCAGTACTTC. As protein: CASSSRGRLEQYF.

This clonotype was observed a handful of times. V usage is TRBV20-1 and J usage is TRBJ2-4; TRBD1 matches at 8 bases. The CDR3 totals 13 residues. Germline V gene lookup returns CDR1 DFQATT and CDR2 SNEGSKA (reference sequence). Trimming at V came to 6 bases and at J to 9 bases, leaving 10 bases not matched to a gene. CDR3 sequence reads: CSAQIQGGSIQYF. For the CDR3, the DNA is TGCAGTGCCCAAATACAGGGGGGTTCCATTCAGTACTTC.

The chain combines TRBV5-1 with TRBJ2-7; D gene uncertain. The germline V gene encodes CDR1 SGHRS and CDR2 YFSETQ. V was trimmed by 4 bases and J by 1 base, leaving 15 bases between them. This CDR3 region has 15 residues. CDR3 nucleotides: TGCGCCAGCAGCATTATGAACTCCGCGTCCTACGAGCAGTACTTC. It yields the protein CASSIMNSASYEQYF.

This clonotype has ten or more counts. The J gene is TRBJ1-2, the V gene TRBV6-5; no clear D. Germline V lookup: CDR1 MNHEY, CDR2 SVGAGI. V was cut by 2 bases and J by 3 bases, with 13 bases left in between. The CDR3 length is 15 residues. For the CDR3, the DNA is TGTGCCAGCAGTTACCTTGCAGGACTAGACTATGGCTACACCTTC. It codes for CASSYLAGLDYGYTF.

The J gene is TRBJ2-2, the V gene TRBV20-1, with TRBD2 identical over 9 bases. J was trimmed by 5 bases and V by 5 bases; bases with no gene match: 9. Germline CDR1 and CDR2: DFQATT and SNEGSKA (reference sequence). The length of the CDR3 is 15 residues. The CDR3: CSALRGGAGTGELFF. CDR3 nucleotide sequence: TGCAGTGCTCTCCGCGGGGGGGCGGGTACCGGGGAGCTGTTTTTT.

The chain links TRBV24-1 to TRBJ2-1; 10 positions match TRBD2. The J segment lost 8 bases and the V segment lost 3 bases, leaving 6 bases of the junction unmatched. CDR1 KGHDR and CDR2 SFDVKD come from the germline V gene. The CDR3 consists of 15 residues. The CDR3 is CATSDKRGGFDEQFF. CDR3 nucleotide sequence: TGTGCCACCAGTGATAAGCGGGGGGGATTTGATGAGCAGTTCTTC.

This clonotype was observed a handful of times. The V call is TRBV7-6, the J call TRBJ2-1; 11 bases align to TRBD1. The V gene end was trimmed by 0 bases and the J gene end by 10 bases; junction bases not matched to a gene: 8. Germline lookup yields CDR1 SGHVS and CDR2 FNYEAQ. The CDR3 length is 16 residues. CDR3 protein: CASSLAIGQGAREQFF. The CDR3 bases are TGTGCCAGCAGCTTAGCGATAGGACAGGGGGCTAGGGAGCAGTTCTTC.